The 24 T cell receptor beta chains reported below all come from one sample, sequenced in a study of T cells in tuberculosis. Sequencing was performed with immunoSEQ multiplex PCR; in TCRdb, only in-frame clones are kept and a portion is missing. The data contain around 30,000 clones, 90% to 95% of them singletons. The material sequenced was PBMCs. These receptors all stem from a donor aged 10 to 29 with latent tuberculosis or without tuberculosis infection.

By share of the sample, this clone is medium-sized. Other DNA variants within this sample encode the same CDR3. This chain joins TRBV6-5 and TRBJ1-2; TRBD1 matches at 11 bases. Germline trimming cut 0 bases from V and 4 bases from J; bases unmatched to any gene: 4. The V gene's germline CDR1 is MNHEY and CDR2 SVGAGI. This CDR3 has 16 amino acids. The CDR3 DNA follows: TGTGCCAGCAGTTACTCCCGGACAGGGGGCGGCTATGGCTACACCTTC. Its protein is CASSYSRTGGGYGYTF.

Only one count was recorded for this clone. V gene TRBV7-9 combines with J gene TRBJ1-1; no clear D. This CDR3 has 11 amino acids. Germline loops: CDR1 SEHNR, CDR2 FQNEAQ (reference sequence). V was cut by 11 bases and J by 4 bases, with 11 bases left in between. CDR3: CACRETTEAFF. As DNA, the CDR3 is TGTGCCTGTCGGGAGACCACTGAAGCTTTCTTT. Looking up the rest from reference TRBV7-9 and TRBJ1-1 gives the full variable domain: DTGVSQNPRHKITKRGQNVTFRCDPISEHNRLYWYRQTLGQGPEFLTYFQNEAQLEKSRLLSDRFSAERPKGSFSTLEIQRTEQGDSAMYLCACRETTEAFFGQGTRLTVV.

This sequence joins TRBV4-1 and TRBJ2-3; 13 nucleotides agree with TRBD2. The germline gives CDR1 MGHRA, CDR2 YSYEKL. Trimming removed 1 base from V and 6 bases from J; junction bases left unmatched: 4. The CDR3 loop spans 16 amino acids. The DNA of the CDR3 is TGCGCCAGCAGCCAAGCGACTAGCGGGAGGTGGGATACGCAGTATTTT. Translating it yields CASSQATSGRWDTQYF.

With respect to this clone: The identical CDR3 is also encoded by other nucleotide sequences in the sample. This sequence joins TRBV9 and TRBJ2-6, with 9 nucleotides matching TRBD2. The trim removed 7 bases at V and 0 bases at J, leaving 11 bases unmatched. This CDR3 contains 18 residues. CDR1 SGDLS and CDR2 YYNGEE come from the germline V gene. Written as DNA, the CDR3 is TGTGCCAGCGCCTTCCCTAGCGGGAAGAGCTCTGGGGCCAACGTCCTGACTTTC. It translates to CASAFPSGKSSGANVLTF.

The chain recombines TRBV6-1 with TRBJ2-2, with D perhaps TRBD1 (5 bases). This CDR3 comprises 14 residues. Germline CDR1 and CDR2: MNHNS and SASEGT. Trimming removed 7 bases at V and 1 base at J, with 10 bases between. CDR3 nucleotides: TGTGCCAGCATGACAGTTAAGAACACCGGGGAGCTGTTTTTT. It codes for CASMTVKNTGELFF.

CDR3 bases: TGTGCCAGCAGCTTACTAGCGGGAAGGGGGGAGCAGTACTTC. This codes for CASSLLAGRGEQYF. This chain joins TRBV7-8 and TRBJ2-7; 9 positions match TRBD2. This CDR3 contains 14 residues. Trimming at V came to 2 bases and at J to 7 bases, leaving 6 bases not matched to a gene. Germline CDR1 and CDR2: SGHVS and FQNEAQ.

The rearrangement joins TRBV19 to TRBJ2-1; D is perhaps TRBD1 (5 bases). CDR1 LNHDA and CDR2 SQIVND come from the germline V gene (reference sequence). The V end was cut by 5 bases, the J end by 10 bases, with 15 bases between. This CDR3 is 13 amino acids long. The CDR3 spells CASSLGPRTEQFF. CDR3 nucleotides: TGTGCCAGTAGTTTGGGGCCGCGTACGGAGCAGTTCTTC.

The chain uses TRBV13 and TRBJ1-2; no reliable D call. CDR3 length equals 14 residues. Germline V lookup: CDR1 PRHDT, CDR2 FYEKMQ (reference sequence). The V end was cut by 2 bases, the J end by 5 bases, with 12 bases between. CDR3 amino acids: CASSLQGSGYGYTF. The CDR3 DNA reads TGTGCCAGCAGCTTACAAGGGAGTGGATATGGCTACACCTTC.

The chain is built from TRBV19 and TRBJ1-2; D may be TRBD1 (5 bases). The CDR3 has 15 residues. Germline V CDR1 and CDR2: LNHDA, SQIVND (reference sequence). V lost 2 bases and J lost 6, with 16 bases in between. CDR3 sequence reads: CASSIRRGVSHGYTF. CDR3 nucleotide sequence: TGTGCCAGTAGTATACGGAGGGGCGTTTCCCATGGCTACACCTTC.

This clone was counted between two and nine times. The chain links TRBV6-5 to TRBJ1-6; TRBD1 is a possible D gene (5 bases). This CDR3 has 15 residues. CDR1 and CDR2 from the germline V gene are MNHEY and SVGAGI. Trimming shortened V by 6 bases and J by 0 bases, and 9 bases separated the two germline ends. This chain's CDR3 is CASSGHSSYNSPLHF. The DNA of the CDR3 is TGTGCCAGCAGCGGACATAGCTCCTATAATTCACCCCTCCACTTT.

J is TRBJ2-1 and V is TRBV19; TRBD2 aligns across 8 bases. This CDR3 comprises 15 residues. Germline CDR1 reads LNHDA; CDR2 reads SQIVND (reference sequence). V lost 2 bases and J lost 6; bases outside the gene matches: 6. The DNA for the CDR3 is TGTGCCAGTAGTATATCTGCGGGGGGTATCAATGAGCAGTTCTTC. Translation: CASSISAGGINEQFF.

This clone was recorded only once. This sequence joins TRBV5-1 and TRBJ2-7; 10 bases match TRBD1. Germline V gene data show CDR1 as SGHRS and CDR2 as YFSETQ. This CDR3 has 13 amino acids. The V gene end was trimmed by 2 bases and the J gene end by 6 bases; junction bases not matched to a gene: 2. For the CDR3, the DNA is TGCGCCAGCAGCTTTGGACAGGGGGGCGAGCAGTACTTC. This codes for CASSFGQGGEQYF.

The CDR3 loop is CSVVKAMNTEAFF. The CDR3 DNA sequence: TGCAGCGTTGTGAAAGCCATGAACACTGAAGCTTTCTTT. The genes are TRBV29-1 and TRBJ1-1; the D is unclear. V lost 4 bases to trimming and J lost 0 bases, with 9 bases between them. Germline V lookup: CDR1 SQVTM, CDR2 ANQGSEA. This CDR3 comprises 13 residues.

This chain uses TRBV6-1 with TRBJ1-3; D is unresolved. Trimming took 0 bases from V and 4 from J, leaving 13 bases between them. The CDR3 spans 16 residues. From germline, CDR1 is MNHNS and CDR2 SASEGT. The CDR3 region has the DNA TGTGCCAGCAGTGAAGCAACCGGTTACGGGGGAAACACCATATATTTT. It translates to CASSEATGYGGNTIYF.

The rearrangement uses TRBV19 and TRBJ1-2, with D maybe TRBD1 (5 bases). This CDR3 contains 11 residues. Germline V CDR1 and CDR2: LNHDA, SQIVND (reference sequence). Between the trimmed V and J ends, which lost 6 bases and 5 bases, there was a span of 7 bases. CDR3 coding DNA: TGTGCCAGTAGGCGACAGTATGGCTACACCTTC. Translating it yields CASRRQYGYTF.

The J gene is TRBJ2-7, the V gene TRBV6-1, with 9 nucleotides matching TRBD1. Germline-derived CDR1 and CDR2 are MNHNS and SASEGT. Trimming cost V 1 base and J 1 base; bases outside gene matches: 2. This CDR3 contains 15 residues. In DNA form, the CDR3 reads TGTGCCAGCAGTGAAGAGGGACAGGGATCCTACGAGCAGTACTTC. It translates to CASSEEGQGSYEQYF.

The V gene is TRBV6-5, the J gene TRBJ2-1, with 7 bases fitting TRBD2. The CDR3 is made up of 16 amino acids. Germline V gene lookup returns CDR1 MNHEY and CDR2 SVGAGI. V was clipped by 3 bases and J by 4 bases; unmatched bases: 9. CDR3 residues: CASSYSTSETYNEQFF. CDR3 DNA sequence: TGTGCCAGCAGTTATTCCACTAGCGAAACATACAATGAGCAGTTCTTC.

The gene calls are TRBV6-5 and TRBJ2-2; a weak D match, TRBD1 (5 bases). Germline CDR1 reads MNHEY; CDR2 reads SVGAGI. V dropped 0 bases and J dropped 6 bases, with 11 bases sitting between them. This CDR3 region has 15 residues. In nucleotides, the CDR3 is TGTGCCAGCAGTTACTCCGCAGGCAGGGCCGGGGAGCTGTTTTTT. This translates into CASSYSAGRAGELFF.

The chain has TRBV2 and TRBJ2-2, with D unclear. Germline V CDR1 and CDR2: SNHLY, FYNNEI. Trimming removed 9 bases at V and 6 bases at J, with 20 bases between. The CDR3 is 15 amino acids. The CDR3 here is CASRRSLTTAGELFF. The CDR3 nucleotides read TGTGCCAGTAGAAGATCCCTCACGACTGCCGGGGAGCTGTTTTTT.

This rearrangement joins TRBV5-6 to TRBJ1-1; 7 bases match TRBD1. Germline V gives CDR1 SGHDT, CDR2 YYEEEE. The junction had 10 bases not matched to a gene; V was cut back by 4 bases and J by 1 base. This CDR3 region has 16 residues. DNA of the CDR3: TGTGCCAGCAGCCTGTTGACAGGGCTCACGAACACTGAAGCTTTCTTT. Translated: CASSLLTGLTNTEAFF.

The chain links TRBV5-1 to TRBJ1-2; 7 nucleotides align to TRBD1. V shed 4 bases and J 5 bases; nucleotides not matched to a gene: 14. The CDR3 length is 16 residues. Germline values: CDR1 SGHRS, CDR2 YFSETQ. CDR3 DNA sequence: TGCGCCAGCAGCCCCGACTCCGGGACAGCGTCTTATGGCTACACCTTC. Its translation: CASSPDSGTASYGYTF.

V gene TRBV5-6 combines with J gene TRBJ2-1; D is unclear. Germline CDR1 and CDR2: SGHDT and YYEEEE. The CDR3 is 12 amino acids. Trimming removed 0 bases from V and 12 bases from J, with 10 bases in between. The CDR3, as DNA: TGTGCCAGCAGCTTGGATTGGTCCGGGCAGTTCTTC. Its translation is CASSLDWSGQFF. Combining the CDR3 with reference TRBV5-6 and TRBJ2-1 gives the whole variable domain DAGVTQSPTHLIKTRGQQVTLRCSPKSGHDTVSWYQQALGQGPQFIFQYYEEEERQRGNFPDRFSGHQFPNYSSELNVNALLLGDSALYLCASSLDWSGQFFGPGTRLTVL.

The chain carries TRBV6-5 and TRBJ1-5; the match to TRBD1 covers 7 bases. Trimming at V came to 5 bases and at J to 5 bases, leaving 3 bases not matched to a gene. In germline, CDR1 is MNHEY, CDR2 SVGAGI. CDR3 length: 13 amino acids. In DNA, the CDR3 is TGTGCCAGCAGTAGGGACAGCTATCAGCCCCAGCATTTT. Its translation: CASSRDSYQPQHF.

The chain combines TRBV19 with TRBJ1-2; D gene uncertain. Germline V gene lookup returns CDR1 LNHDA and CDR2 SQIVND (reference sequence). V was shortened by 8 bases and J by 5 bases, with 24 bases between the two germline ends. The CDR3 spans 16 residues. The CDR3 is CASQRAFLTNTYGYTF. DNA of the CDR3: TGTGCCAGTCAGAGGGCCTTCTTAACAAACACGTATGGCTACACCTTC.